This passage covers 28 T cell receptor beta chains from one sample sequenced in a study of Ad26.COV2.S vaccination and SARS-CoV-2 variants. Profiling relied on immunoSEQ multiplex PCR, and the TCRdb table lists in-frame clones only, not all of them. The profile covers about 410,000 clones, with 92% appearing a single time and roughly 1.7% taken by the ten largest. The treatment: 19 received Ad26.COV2.S at low or high dose, single or two shots; five or six received placebo; per-sample allocation not given. Specimen acquisition occurred on day 63 following the initial vaccine or placebo injection. The sample in question was peripheral blood, obtained in a trial of Ad26.COV2.S vaccine versus placebo. The receptors were gathered from a person aged 18-60 years who received the Ad26.COV2.S COVID-19 vaccine or a placebo.

The chain combines TRBV20-1 with TRBJ1-2, with D unresolved. This CDR3 contains 11 residues. From germline, CDR1 is DFQATT and CDR2 SNEGSKA (reference sequence). V lost 3 bases and J 4 bases, leaving 6 bases between the germline ends. The CDR3 DNA follows: TGCAGTGCTAGTGGGGTCTATGGCTACACCTTC. Encoded protein: CSASGVYGYTF.

J is TRBJ2-7 and V is TRBV6-5, with 7 bases lining up with TRBD1. Germline-derived CDR1 and CDR2 are MNHEY and SVGAGI. This CDR3 region has 12 residues. Losses at the gene ends were 6 bases for V and 6 bases for J; bases not matched to a gene: 5. The CDR3 sequence is CASSDGTVEQYF. The CDR3 coding sequence is TGTGCCAGCAGCGATGGGACAGTCGAGCAGTACTTC.

The rearrangement links TRBV6-2 or TRBV6-3 to TRBJ1-5, with 9 bases fitting TRBD1. V was pared by 6 bases and J by 3 bases, with 9 bases of the junction left unmatched. Germline CDR1 MNHEY, CDR2 SVGEGT. There are 16 residues in the CDR3. CDR3 sequence: CASSRSGQGLNQPQHF. CDR3 bases: TGTGCCAGCAGCCGGTCGGGACAGGGACTCAATCAGCCCCAGCATTTT.

The chain joins TRBV7-2 to TRBJ1-1, with D unresolved. The V end lost 0 bases, the J end lost 4 bases, and 9 bases lay between the germline ends. Germline-derived CDR1 and CDR2 are SGHTA and FQGNSA. The CDR3 is made up of 14 amino acids. The CDR3 DNA sequence: TGTGCCAGCAGCTTAGCGGGCGGGGTCACTGAAGCTTTCTTT. Amino acids: CASSLAGGVTEAFF.

This clone was picked up one time. In nucleotides, the CDR3 is TGTGCCAGCACCCAAGGCAAGCCTGGGGCCAACGTCCTGACTTTC. Residues: CASTQGKPGANVLTF. This rearrangement joins TRBV11-2 to TRBJ2-6; no clear D. This CDR3 comprises 15 residues. V was clipped by 7 bases and J by 2 bases, with 12 bases between them. Germline values: CDR1 SGHAT, CDR2 FQNNGV.

The chain carries TRBV10-2 and TRBJ2-3; unclear D gene. In germline, CDR1 is WSHSY, CDR2 SAAADI. This CDR3 contains 16 residues. Trimming cost V 0 bases and J 8 bases, with 18 bases left between them. The CDR3, as DNA: TGCGCCAGCAGTGAGTCGCGCAGAGCCCCCCGTTGTACGCAGTATTTT. Translating it yields CASSESRRAPRCTQYF.

The rearrangement uses TRBV27 and TRBJ1-5; D not resolved. The CDR3 runs to 23 residues. V was clipped by 1 base and J by 0 bases, with 31 bases between them. Per the germline V gene, CDR1 is MNHEY and CDR2 is SMNVEV (reference sequence). The DNA for the CDR3 is TGTGCCAGCAGTTTATGGGAGAACGACCCGAGGGCCTTTACGAGATATAGCAATCAGCCCCAGCATTTT. It translates to CASSLWENDPRAFTRYSNQPQHF.

J is TRBJ1-6 and V is TRBV6-5, with a weak D call TRBD1 (5 bases). V was shortened by 2 bases and J by 7 bases, with 12 bases between the two germline ends. Germline V CDR1 and CDR2: MNHEY, SVGAGI. The CDR3 extends over 15 amino acids. CDR3 protein: CASSYQEGVNSPLHF. CDR3 in DNA: TGTGCCAGCAGTTACCAGGAAGGGGTAAATTCACCCCTCCACTTT.

This rearrangement joins TRBV9 to TRBJ1-6, with 8 nucleotides matching TRBD1. Per germline, CDR1 SGDLS and CDR2 YYNGEE. The CDR3 totals 15 residues. The trim removed 2 bases at V and 7 bases at J, leaving 5 bases unmatched. CDR3 amino acids: CASSVEQGDNSPLHF. CDR3 DNA: TGTGCCAGCAGCGTTGAACAGGGGGACAATTCACCCCTCCACTTT.

This clone appeared once. The rearrangement joins TRBV14 to TRBJ2-2; no reliable D call. The germline V gene encodes CDR1 SGHDN and CDR2 FVKESK. V lost 0 bases to trimming and J lost 1 base, with 12 bases between them. The CDR3 extends over 17 amino acids. The CDR3 DNA reads as TGTGCCAGCAGCCAAGATTGGATCGCACTGAACACCGGGGAGCTGTTTTTT. It specifies CASSQDWIALNTGELFF.

The chain couples TRBV18 to TRBJ2-7; no reliable D call. The CDR3 totals 13 residues. The V end was cut by 5 bases, the J end by 6 bases, with 14 bases between. The germline V gene encodes CDR1 KGHSH and CDR2 LQKENI. The DNA for the CDR3 is TGTGCCAGCTCAATCTCGGTCGTGGGCGAGCAGTACTTC. Its protein product is CASSISVVGEQYF.

The rearrangement uses TRBV5-8 and TRBJ1-2; D perhaps matches TRBD1 (5 bases). Trimming removed 10 bases from V and 1 base from J, with 23 bases in between. The CDR3 contains 16 residues. The germline V gene encodes CDR1 SGHTS and CDR2 YDEGEE. CDR3 region: CALRGGGLQHNYGYTF. For the CDR3, the DNA is TGTGCCCTGCGCGGGGGGGGTCTCCAACATAACTATGGCTACACCTTC. Combining the CDR3 with reference TRBV5-8 and TRBJ1-2 gives the whole variable domain EAGVTQSPTHLIKTRGQQATLRCSPISGHTSVYWYQQALGLGLQFLLWYDEGEERNRGNFPPRFSGRQFPNYSSELNVNALELEDSALYLCALRGGGLQHNYGYTFGSGTRLTVV.

The chain employs TRBV4-1 and TRBJ2-3; D ambiguous. Germline CDR1 MGHRA, CDR2 YSYEKL. This CDR3 comprises 12 residues. Trimming removed 2 bases at V and 5 bases at J, with 5 bases between. In nucleotides, the CDR3 is TGCGCCAGCAGCCAACCGCTAGATACGCAGTATTTT. Amino acid sequence: CASSQPLDTQYF.

The chain uses TRBV7-6 and TRBJ2-7; tentative D call: TRBD2 (5 bases). The germline V gene encodes CDR1 SGHVS and CDR2 FNYEAQ. The CDR3 consists of 14 residues. V was shortened by 1 base and J by 0 bases, with 7 bases between the two germline ends. Here the CDR3 reads CASSLDGSSYEQYF. CDR3 sequence (DNA): TGTGCCAGCAGCTTAGATGGGAGCTCCTACGAGCAGTACTTC.

V and J are TRBV6-6 and TRBJ2-5; the D is unclear. Germline CDR1 MNHNY, CDR2 SVGAGI (reference sequence). Between the trimmed V and J ends, which lost 2 bases and 5 bases, there was a span of 15 bases. The CDR3 runs to 15 residues. CDR3 protein: CASSYAQPRLETQYF. The CDR3 DNA follows: TGTGCCAGCAGTTACGCCCAACCCCGGCTGGAGACCCAGTACTTC.

The chain uses TRBV6-6 and TRBJ1-6; D not certain. The CDR3 runs to 14 residues. The germline CDR1 and CDR2 sequences are MNHNY and SVGAGI (reference sequence). The V and J ends lost 5 bases and 2 bases respectively, with 7 bases between them. This CDR3 is CASSTGTYNSPLHF. CDR3 DNA: TGTGCCAGCAGTACCGGGACCTATAATTCACCCCTCCACTTT.

For this clone: The same CDR3 is also encoded by other DNA sequences in this sample. This chain connects TRBV7-9 to TRBJ2-7, with D hard to call. The CDR3 contains 11 residues. With 5 bases removed from V and 2 bases from J, the gap between germline ends came to 4 bases. The germline V gene has CDR1 SEHNR and CDR2 FQNEAQ (reference sequence). The CDR3 coding sequence is TGTGCCAGCAGCGAAGCCTACGAGCAGTACTTC. It codes for CASSEAYEQYF.

The chain recombines TRBV7-2 with TRBJ2-7; the D gene could be TRBD1 or TRBD2 (5 bases each). CDR1 is SGHTA, CDR2 FQGNSA, per germline. The CDR3 is 14 amino acids. V was cut by 2 bases and J by 4 bases, with 12 bases left in between. CDR3 sequence reads: CASSLRDRVYEQYF. The CDR3 bases are TGTGCCAGCAGCTTACGGGACCGAGTGTACGAGCAGTACTTC.

The chain combines TRBV7-8 with TRBJ2-7; 11 positions agree with TRBD1. Germline lookup yields CDR1 SGHVS and CDR2 FQNEAQ. V shed 5 bases, J shed 2 bases, and the junction held 8 bases outside the gene matches. This CDR3 has 16 amino acids. CDR3 sequence: CASSKAPGQGAYEQYF. The CDR3 DNA is TGTGCCAGCAGCAAAGCCCCGGGACAGGGGGCCTACGAGCAGTACTTC.

J is TRBJ1-6 and V is TRBV28; D is ambiguous. V was pared by 3 bases and J by 6 bases, with 12 bases between. This CDR3 contains 15 residues. Germline-derived CDR1 and CDR2 are MDHEN and SYDVKM. CDR3 coding DNA: TGTGCCAGCAGTTTTCCCTCGGCAGTTAATTCACCCCTCCACTTT. It encodes CASSFPSAVNSPLHF.

The rearrangement links TRBV7-2 to TRBJ2-3; TRBD1 aligns across 7 bases. This CDR3 comprises 17 residues. The J segment lost 3 bases and the V segment lost 2 bases, leaving 11 bases of the junction unmatched. The germline gives CDR1 SGHTA, CDR2 FQGNSA. The DNA of the CDR3 is TGTGCCAGCAGCTTATCTCAGACAGGGATGGGGACAGATACGCAGTATTTT. It yields the protein CASSLSQTGMGTDTQYF.

Turning to this clone: Other DNA sequences from this sample encode an identical CDR3 as well. V usage is TRBV6-5 and J usage is TRBJ2-1, with 11 positions matching TRBD2. V shed 5 bases, J shed 4 bases, and the junction held 4 bases outside the gene matches. The CDR3 runs 15 residues. The V gene's germline CDR1 is MNHEY and CDR2 SVGAGI. The CDR3 DNA is TGTGCCAGCAGTAGTAGCGGGGGGGTTTACAATGAGCAGTTCTTC. This translates into CASSSSGGVYNEQFF.

The gene calls are TRBV6-6 and TRBJ2-6; D gene ambiguous. The CDR3 runs to 13 residues. The V end lost 8 bases, the J end lost 0 bases, and 5 bases lay between the germline ends. Germline loops: CDR1 MNHNY, CDR2 SVGAGI (reference sequence). The CDR3 bases are TGTGCCAGCTATGGCTCTGGGGCCAACGTCCTGACTTTC. Protein product: CASYGSGANVLTF.

The CDR3 loop reads CASSPRTGSYNSPLHF. The CDR3 nucleotides read TGTGCCAGCAGCCCCCGGACAGGCTCCTATAATTCACCCCTCCACTTT. The chain combines TRBV7-8 with TRBJ1-6, with 7 bases matching TRBD1. Unmatched junction bases numbered 4, after V lost 5 bases and J lost 0 bases. The CDR3 contains 16 residues. CDR1 and CDR2 (germline): SGHVS, FQNEAQ.

This clone was observed a single time. This chain links TRBV30 with TRBJ2-6; no clear D gene. Germline V gene sequence: CDR1 GTSNPN, CDR2 SVGIG (reference sequence). The V gene lost 0 bases and the J gene lost 3 bases, with 6 bases spanning the gap. This CDR3 has 14 amino acids. The CDR3 protein is CAWSVVGGANVLTF. The CDR3 DNA reads TGTGCCTGGAGTGTGGTTGGTGGGGCCAACGTCCTGACTTTC. The entire variable domain, with the rest obtained from reference TRBV30 and TRBJ2-6, is as follows: SQTIHQWPATLVQPVGSPLSLECTVEGTSNPNLYWYRQAAGRGLQLLFYSVGIGQISSEVPQNLSASRPQDRQFILSSKKLLLSDSGFYLCAWSVVGGANVLTFGAGSRLTVL.

The count of this clone is one. The chain employs TRBV7-2 and TRBJ2-7; D unclear. V lost 2 bases and J lost 5, with 19 bases in between. This CDR3 has 16 residues. Looked up from germline, CDR1 is SGHTA and CDR2 is FQGNSA. The DNA for the CDR3 is TGTGCCAGCAGCTTATTACCTTCAAAAGCCCAAAACGAGCAGTACTTC. This translates into CASSLLPSKAQNEQYF.

The rearrangement links TRBV6-5 to TRBJ1-1, with D unresolved. CDR1 and CDR2 (germline): MNHEY, SVGAGI. CDR3 size: 12 residues. V lost 6 bases to trimming and J lost 7 bases, with 12 bases between them. Here the CDR3 reads CASRGLEVEAFF. The CDR3 DNA is TGTGCCAGCAGGGGTTTGGAAGTTGAAGCTTTCTTT.

This clone was counted a few times. The rearrangement uses TRBV7-2 and TRBJ1-5, with 11 bases that match TRBD1. The germline CDR1 and CDR2 sequences are SGHTA and FQGNSA. The V segment lost 8 bases and the J segment 2 bases; nucleotides outside the gene matches: 5. The CDR3 runs to 15 residues. The CDR3 sequence is CASQDRGLGNQPQHF. The CDR3 nucleotides are TGTGCCAGCCAGGACAGGGGGCTCGGCAATCAGCCCCAGCATTTT. The whole variable domain, filled in from reference TRBV7-2 and TRBJ1-5, reads GAGVSQSPSNKVTEKGKDVELRCDPISGHTALYWYRQSLGQGLEFLIYFQGNSAPDKSGLPSDRFSAERTGGSVSTLTIQRTQQEDSAVYLCASQDRGLGNQPQHFGDGTRLSIL.